This record covers a single T cell receptor beta chain. The source of the sample is a study of technical replicates of blood from several donors. Assay: immunoSEQ multiplex PCR; the TCRdb copy retains only in-frame clones and omits some. The data contain over 85,000 clones, approximately 96% of them singletons. Germline V lookup: CDR1 MNHEY, CDR2 SMNVEV (reference sequence). The trim removed 6 bases at V and 6 bases at J, leaving 7 bases unmatched. The CDR3 contains 13 residues. The chain is built from TRBV27 and TRBJ2-7, with 8 nucleotides matching TRBD2. The source material was T cells isolated from PBMCs. This TCR came from a human donor in good health. The CDR3 loop reads CASRGREVAEQYF. CDR3 sequence (DNA): TGTGCCAGCAGGGGGCGGGAGGTCGCCGAGCAGTACTTC.